This TCR beta chain is from a study of monozygotic twins with inflammatory bowel disease. TCRdb reprocessed the 5' RACE reads, keeping one entry per CDR3 protein, no DNA. Its table lists some 330,000 distinct CDR3 sequences. CDR3 size: 15 residues. Per the germline V gene, CDR1 is SGHVS and CDR2 is FQNEAQ. The V and J genes are TRBV7-8 and TRBJ2-2; TCRdb's D call of TRBD1 is untestable without DNA. Sequenced sample: blood. The receptor comes from a human donor with ulcerative colitis or Crohn's disease, or a healthy co-twin of an affected twin (not recorded which). The CDR3 loop is CASRVTGDPTGELFF. The full variable domain, rest sourced from reference TRBV7-8 and TRBJ2-2, is GAGVSQSPRYKVAKRGQDVALRCDPISGHVSLFWYQQALGQGPEFLTYFQNEAQLDKSGLPSDRFFAERPEGSVSTLKIQRTQQEDSAVYLCASRVTGDPTGELFFGEGSRLTVL.